The source of this TCR beta chain is a study of pediatric ulcerative colitis. Germline V gives CDR1 MNHNS, CDR2 SASEGT. The length of the CDR3 is 13 residues. Trimming cost V 8 bases and J 3 bases, with 14 bases left between them. TCRdb's table, derived via immunoSEQ multiplex PCR, lists solely in-frame clones and lacks some. The repertoire holds approximately 4,300 clones, with around nine tenths as singletons. V usage is TRBV6-1 and J usage is TRBJ2-7; D may match TRBD1 or TRBD2 (6 bases each). The origin of this receptor is a boy younger than 18 who was a control in a study of pediatric ulcerative colitis. The material sequenced was blood. CDR3 sequence (DNA): TGTGCCAGCCGGGAGCAGGGGCACTACGAGCAGTACTTC. Encoded protein: CASREQGHYEQYF.